This T cell receptor (beta chain) is from a study of CD8 T cells in ankylosing spondylitis. Study outcomes and limitations: Disease-linked clones displayed a CD8+ phenotype and appeared relatively rarely in peripheral blood. From matched ankylosing spondylitis synovial fluid, disease-linked clones were reportedly recovered at significantly enriched levels. About eight highly homologous variants made up a TCR beta motif that seemed to typify ankylosing spondylitis blood.

In the case of this clonotype: Its specificity is not known.

Germline V gene lookup returns CDR1 LGHDT and CDR2 YNNKEL (reference sequence). This CDR3 contains 14 residues. V was cut by 2 bases and J by 7 bases, with 12 bases left in between. In making TCR beta libraries, quantitative 5'-RACE with molecular barcodes was used. A single record per CDR3 protein comes from TCRdb applying MiXCR to the 5' RACE reads. This table has 670,000 or so distinct CDR3 sequences, 15% to 20% appearing once. The TCR comes from a male donor with ankylosing spondylitis. The V gene is TRBV3-1, the J gene TRBJ1-5, with D possibly being TRBD1 (6 bases). The sample was blood, either unsorted or a sorted T cell fraction (not recorded which). This CDR3 reads CASSQTGIEQPQHF. As DNA, the CDR3 is TGTGCCAGCAGCCAAACAGGGATTGAGCAGCCCCAGCATTTT. Supplemented by reference TRBV3-1 and TRBJ1-5, the full variable domain reads DTAVSQTPKYLVTQMGNDKSIKCEQNLGHDTMYWYKQDSKKFLKIMFSYNNKELIINETVPNRFSPKSPDKAHLNLHINSLELGDSAVYFCASSQTGIEQPQHFGDGTRLSIL.